This T cell receptor (beta chain) was captured in a study of T cells in Graves' hyperthyroidism and ophthalmopathy (dated by TCRdb to about 2019). Describing the broader study: Peripheral blood samples were taken at initial diagnosis, before any treatment was given. To identify distinguishing TCR V-J signatures, a discovery cohort of roughly 100 patients was used, comprising 43 with Graves' ophthalmopathy and approximately 57 with stable Graves' hyperthyroidism. Whether ophthalmopathy could be predicted prospectively was tested in an independent validation cohort made up of under 20 hyperthyroidism patients plus 17 patients who later progressed to ophthalmopathy. The approximately 98 discovery patients were randomly divided into training and test sets at a 7:3 ratio. In more than five Graves' hyperthyroidism patients, the study also compared T-cell repertoires from thyroid tissue with T-cell repertoires from blood. Following sampling, methimazole starting at 30 mg daily was given to hyperthyroidism patients, and high-dose intravenous methylprednisolone was given to ophthalmopathy patients. The paper describes TCR Vbeta CDR3 sequencing of 140 or so peripheral blood samples, made up of 43 ophthalmopathy patients, roughly 75 hyperthyroidism patients and 17 progressor patients. What the research found in general, with its limitations: No statistical method was used to set the sample size in advance, and investigators knew the group allocation. In validation, the model predicted progression to ophthalmopathy a median of approximately 6.6 months before onset, with roughly 70% sensitivity and almost 75% specificity. Most expanded thyroid clonotypes (frequency above 0.001) were also detected in blood, suggesting blood repertoires may reflect thyroid immune responses. In cross-validation, a model built on a 13 V-J signature told ophthalmopathy apart from stable hyperthyroidism with 85% to 90% sensitivity and approximately 84% specificity, and in testing the same model reached 80%/75%.

This clonotype was seen many times. It lacks a known antigen. The record has no base qualities; no much larger clone is one base away. Taken from cysteine to phenylalanine, the CDR3 has 15 residues. Only the CDR3 region is kept as DNA, spanning 45 bases read in frame from base 1. Sequences KGHSH (CDR1) and LQKENI (CDR2) are obtained from the germline V gene. Cut back by 4 bases and 6 bases, the V and J ends lie 18 bases apart. Moderately to severely active disease, a Clinical Activity Score of at least 3, a NOSPECS grade of at least 4, and a duration under 3 months were present in ophthalmopathy patients. Patients with uncontrolled infections, other autoimmune diseases, pregnancy or lactation were excluded. Clinical symptoms, serum thyroxine and TRAb, thyroid ultrasound, and orbital computed tomography formed the basis for the diagnoses. PBMCs were separated from approximately 9.9 ml of fresh peripheral blood using Ficoll-Paque density gradient centrifugation. Trizol reagent was used to extract total RNA, and RNA quality was then checked on an Agilent 2100 Bioanalyzer.

The TCR beta CDR3 regions were amplified from RNA transcripts. The first round of RT-PCR for the TCR CDR3 was performed with the HTBI primer set and the Qiagen OneStep RT-PCR kit. The libraries were constructed in a second round of multiplex PCR and then size-selected and purified. Sequencing of the libraries was done on an Illumina HiSeq2000 using paired-end 100 bp reads. As for the original processing: SOAPnuke was used to process the raw data, removing reads that contained adapters or uncalled bases, had a mean Phred below 15, or lacked an exact match to the constant primer or identifier. COPE v1.2.5 was used to merge high-quality paired reads, and clonotypes were defined as unique nucleotide sequences. Clonotypes were aligned to IMGT TRBV, TRBD and TRBJ reference segments using MiTCR v1.1. The analysis included only V-J combinations with a frequency above 0.0001, which together covered about 99% of the repertoires. The TCS score was defined as F50 (clonal expansion) divided by E x V (chaos), with BLOSUM62-based TCRdist calculated between CDR3 peptides within each V-J. Welch's t-statistics and random forest reduced around 550 V-J features to 10 to 15, which were used in a naive Bayes classifier (R e1071). TCRdb reprocessing: public reads trimmed at Q25 with fastp, clones called with MiXCR, in-frame beta chains kept. Each CDR3 protein gets just one entry, which takes the most common genes and DNA from the rows behind it. Clone size and V and J calls follow TCRdb, not the original study. The sample records some 650,000 distinct CDR3 sequences, approximately 15% of which are singletons. 2.5% to 4% of the sample rests with the top ten.

In this chain, TRBV18 is recombined with TRBJ1-1, with no reliable assignment of the D segment. The receptor comes from a middle-aged woman with Graves' ophthalmopathy. Sequences were obtained from blood. The base sequence is TGTGCCAGCTCACTTGGCAAGGGAGGGTACGCTGAAGCTTTCTTT. This yields the protein CASSLGKGGYAEAFF.